These 22 T cell receptor beta chains were all obtained from the same sample, sequenced in a study of blood T cell repertoires in COVID-19. TCRdb's copy holds only in-frame clones and misses some; the assay was immunoSEQ multiplex PCR. The data show over 150,000 clones, 75% to 85% seen once. Sequencing input: peripheral blood. These receptors were obtained from a human donor in a cohort sampled during active COVID-19.

This chain uses TRBV28 with TRBJ2-7, with a weak D call TRBD1 (5 bases). Trimming pared 2 bases from V and 3 bases from J, leaving 14 bases between. Germline loops: CDR1 MDHEN, CDR2 SYDVKM. The CDR3 length is 15 residues. CDR3 DNA: TGTGCCAGCAGTTTACCAGGGAAAGGAGTCTACGAGCAGTACTTC. Its translation: CASSLPGKGVYEQYF.

The genes are TRBV7-9 and TRBJ1-4; 9 bases map to TRBD1. The CDR3 has 16 residues. In germline, CDR1 is SEHNR, CDR2 FQNEAQ (reference sequence). Unmatched junction bases numbered 11, after V lost 4 bases and J lost 8 bases. The CDR3, as DNA: TGTGCCAGCAGCTGGATGGGGGACAGGGTGGACGAAAAACTGTTTTTT. This codes for CASSWMGDRVDEKLFF.

The chain carries TRBV5-1 and TRBJ1-5, with 10 bases identical to TRBD1. Germline values: CDR1 SGHRS, CDR2 YFSETQ. This CDR3 region has 14 residues. Germline trimming cut 2 bases from V and 7 bases from J; bases unmatched to any gene: 3. The CDR3 sequence is CASSFGTGEQPQHF. CDR3 nucleotide sequence: TGCGCCAGCAGCTTTGGGACAGGGGAACAGCCCCAGCATTTT.

This clone is a singleton in its sample. The genes are TRBV10-3 and TRBJ2-1; the match to TRBD2 covers 10 bases. Germline CDR1 is ENHRY and CDR2 is SYGVKD. Unmatched junction bases numbered 5, after V lost 5 bases and J lost 7 bases. The length of the CDR3 is 14 residues. The CDR3 DNA reads as TGTGCCATCAGTACTAGCGGGGAGAGTAATGAGCAGTTCTTC. As protein: CAISTSGESNEQFF.

This chain joins TRBV7-2 and TRBJ2-7; D is unresolved. CDR3 length: 14 amino acids. Germline V lookup: CDR1 SGHTA, CDR2 FQGNSA. The V and J ends lost 5 bases and 3 bases respectively, with 14 bases between them. CDR3 sequence reads: CASSPQALIYEQYF. The CDR3 bases are TGTGCCAGCAGCCCCCAGGCGCTAATCTACGAGCAGTACTTC. Complete variable domain (other parts from reference TRBV7-2 and TRBJ2-7): GAGVSQSPSNKVTEKGKDVELRCDPISGHTALYWYRQSLGQGLEFLIYFQGNSAPDKSGLPSDRFSAERTGGSVSTLTIQRTQQEDSAVYLCASSPQALIYEQYFGPGTRLTVT.

The sample holds one count of this clone. This rearrangement joins TRBV28 to TRBJ2-7; D might be TRBD1 (5 bases). The CDR3 length is 13 residues. V was clipped by 4 bases and J by 4 bases, with 11 bases between them. From germline, CDR1 is MDHEN and CDR2 SYDVKM. CDR3 DNA sequence: TGTGCCAGCAGTTACGTGGACAAATACGAGCAGTACTTC. Translation: CASSYVDKYEQYF.

Only a few counts were recorded for this clone. The chain has TRBV27 and TRBJ1-5; 7 nucleotides align to TRBD1. CDR3 size: 16 residues. The trim removed 5 bases at V and 5 bases at J, leaving 12 bases unmatched. Germline CDR1 is MNHEY and CDR2 is SMNVEV (reference sequence). Here the CDR3 reads CASSSDTTGRHQPQHF. CDR3 nucleotide sequence: TGTGCCAGCAGTAGTGACACGACAGGGCGCCATCAGCCCCAGCATTTT.

The chain is built from TRBV29-1 and TRBJ2-7, with 7 bases lining up with TRBD2. Germline V gives CDR1 SQVTM, CDR2 ANQGSEA. V shed 5 bases, J shed 3 bases, and the junction held 4 bases outside the gene matches. The CDR3 sequence is 12 residues long. The CDR3 is CSVWEGSYEQYF. CDR3 bases: TGCAGCGTTTGGGAGGGGAGCTACGAGCAGTACTTC.

The rearrangement links TRBV7-9 to TRBJ2-5; D perhaps matches TRBD2 (6 bases). This CDR3 spans 14 amino acids. V lost 3 bases, J lost 4 bases, and 12 bases lay in between. Germline values: CDR1 SEHNR, CDR2 FQNEAQ (reference sequence). The CDR3 coding sequence is TGTGCCAGCAGCTTGGTCCGGGGGAGAGAGACCCAGTACTTC. Protein sequence: CASSLVRGRETQYF.

The genes are TRBV27 and TRBJ2-7, with 8 bases matching TRBD1. In germline, CDR1 is MNHEY, CDR2 SMNVEV (reference sequence). The V segment lost 5 bases and the J segment 5 bases; nucleotides outside the gene matches: 5. The CDR3 runs to 13 residues. CDR3 nucleotides: TGTGCCAGCAGTCTCAGGGGGCCGCACGAGCAGTACTTC. Its translation: CASSLRGPHEQYF.

The genes are TRBV7-8 and TRBJ1-5, with a tentative D call TRBD1 (6 bases). Germline CDR1 and CDR2: SGHVS and FQNEAQ. Trimming left V 5 bases short and J 6 bases short, with 14 bases between. This CDR3 spans 14 amino acids. The CDR3 DNA is TGTGCCAGCAGCCACTATATGGGGGCTCAGCCCCAGCATTTT. The encoded protein is CASSHYMGAQPQHF.

CDR3 in DNA: TGTGCCAGCAGCAGCCGGGAGTCTGACAATGAGCAGTTCTTC. Its protein is CASSSRESDNEQFF. The rearrangement joins TRBV7-2 to TRBJ2-1; D is perhaps TRBD2 (6 bases). The V end lost 5 bases, the J end lost 5 bases, and 13 bases lay between the germline ends. Germline loops: CDR1 SGHTA, CDR2 FQGNSA. The CDR3 totals 14 residues.

The chain links TRBV18 to TRBJ2-3; 8 positions match TRBD1. The CDR3 spans 19 residues. The V gene end was trimmed by 1 base and the J gene end by 4 bases; junction bases not matched to a gene: 16. Germline assignment: CDR1 KGHSH and CDR2 LQKENI. The CDR3 DNA sequence: TGTGCCAGCTCACCACAACCACCTGGACAGGGAAGTTTTGCAGATACGCAGTATTTT. It translates to CASSPQPPGQGSFADTQYF.

The chain employs TRBV9 and TRBJ2-5; 10 bases are shared with TRBD1. Germline values: CDR1 SGDLS, CDR2 YYNGEE. This CDR3 contains 14 residues. Losses at the gene ends were 3 bases for V and 5 bases for J; bases not matched to a gene: 4. CDR3 sequence reads: CASSGQGARETQYF. CDR3 DNA sequence: TGTGCCAGCAGCGGACAGGGGGCGCGGGAGACCCAGTACTTC.

Details on this clone: The same CDR3 can be traced to other DNA sequences in this sample. The chain joins TRBV5-1 to TRBJ2-5; TRBD1 matches at 9 bases. The length of the CDR3 is 14 residues. Germline V lookup: CDR1 SGHRS, CDR2 YFSETQ. V was pared by 4 bases and J by 3 bases, with 4 bases of the junction left unmatched. The CDR3 bases are TGCGCCAGCAGCCCTCGACAGGGGGAAGAGACCCAGTACTTC. Residues: CASSPRQGEETQYF. Complete variable domain (other parts from reference TRBV5-1 and TRBJ2-5): KAGVTQTPRYLIKTRGQQVTLSCSPISGHRSVSWYQQTPGQGLQFLFEYFSETQRNKGNFPGRFSGRQFSNSRSEMNVSTLELGDSALYLCASSPRQGEETQYFGPGTRLLVL.

This clone has a handful of counts. The chain links TRBV7-9 to TRBJ2-5, with a tentative D call TRBD1 (6 bases). Germline V gives CDR1 SEHNR, CDR2 FQNEAQ (reference sequence). Trimming removed 5 bases from V and 2 bases from J, with 12 bases in between. The length of the CDR3 is 14 residues. The CDR3 DNA is TGTGCCAGCAGCCTGTGGACAGCGCAAGAGACCCAGTACTTC. Translation gives CASSLWTAQETQYF.

The chain employs TRBV30 and TRBJ1-2; 8 bases are shared with TRBD1. The CDR3 has 13 amino acids. Germline CDR1 and CDR2: GTSNPN and SVGIG (reference sequence). Trimming at V came to 2 bases and at J to 5 bases, leaving 4 bases not matched to a gene. CDR3 residues: CAWSQGAGYGYTF. The CDR3 DNA sequence: TGTGCCTGGAGTCAGGGGGCGGGTTATGGCTACACCTTC.

V is TRBV27 and J is TRBJ2-1, with 7 nucleotides matching TRBD2. The CDR3 spans 15 residues. With 1 base clipped from V and 5 bases from J, the junction kept 5 bases outside the gene matches. Germline lookup yields CDR1 MNHEY and CDR2 SMNVEV (reference sequence). The CDR3 here is CASSLWAAGDNEQFF. Here the CDR3 DNA reads TGTGCCAGCAGTTTATGGGCGGCGGGGGACAATGAGCAGTTCTTC.

The chain employs TRBV7-9 and TRBJ2-1; 12 nucleotides match TRBD2. CDR1 is SEHNR and CDR2 is FQNEAQ in the germline V gene (reference sequence). V dropped 5 bases and J dropped 7; count of bases not matched to a gene: 15. This CDR3 region has 18 residues. CDR3 sequence reads: CASSALTSGRTRGNEQFF. CDR3 bases: TGTGCCAGCAGCGCCTTGACTAGCGGGAGAACTCGGGGGAATGAGCAGTTCTTC.

The chain links TRBV10-3 to TRBJ1-2; possible D gene TRBD1, 6 bases. The CDR3 sequence is 14 residues long. The germline V and J ends were trimmed by 2 bases and 7 bases, with 14 bases remaining between them. Germline V gene sequence: CDR1 ENHRY, CDR2 SYGVKD. CDR3 region: CAISEGQYVFGYTF. In nucleotides, the CDR3 is TGTGCCATCAGTGAGGGACAGTATGTCTTTGGCTACACCTTC.

The chain couples TRBV2 to TRBJ2-6; TRBD1 agrees at 7 bases. In germline, CDR1 is SNHLY, CDR2 FYNNEI. This CDR3 contains 14 residues. V lost 5 bases to trimming and J lost 2 bases; unmatched junction nucleotides: 0. The CDR3 coding sequence is TGTGCCAGCAGTACAGGGGCTGGGGCCAACGTCCTGACTTTC. This codes for CASSTGAGANVLTF. Using reference TRBV2 and TRBJ2-6 for the parts outside the CDR3, the full variable domain is EPEVTQTPSHQVTQMGQEVILRCVPISNHLYFYWYRQILGQKVEFLVSFYNNEISEKSEIFDDQFSVERPDGSNFTLKIRSTKLEDSAMYFCASSTGAGANVLTFGAGSRLTVL.

The gene calls are TRBV12-3 or TRBV12-4 and TRBJ2-1; TRBD2 is a possible D gene (5 bases). The length of the CDR3 is 13 residues. V was pared by 5 bases and J by 5 bases, with 10 bases between. CDR3 coding DNA: TGTGCCAGCAGTGACCGACTAAACAATGAGCAGTTCTTC. Encoded protein: CASSDRLNNEQFF.